This T cell receptor beta chain comes out of a study of cytomegalovirus exposure and HLA in healthy donors. Whole-study findings and limits: Whilst most TCR sequences proved rare, a subset of public TCRs occurred across many donors. Most CMV-associated TCR beta chains were later found to appear HLA-restricted.

PCR primers comprised 60 Vbeta and 13 Jbeta primers. This table comes from immunoSEQ multiplex PCR, and its TCRdb copy is limited to in-frame clones, with some not included. The sample lists 180,000 or so clones, 82% seen once, with approximately 1.4% in the top ten. Points on this clone: Antigen unknown.

The CDR3 extends over 16 amino acids. V lost 3 bases to trimming and J lost 7 bases; unmatched junction nucleotides: 9. CDR1 is LGHNA and CDR2 is YSLEER in the germline V gene. This clonotype originated in a man aged 35 to 55 in good health and CMV-seronegative. The chain combines TRBV4-3 with TRBJ2-1; 10 nucleotides agree with TRBD2. Sequencing was performed on PBMCs. In DNA form, the CDR3 reads TGCGCCAGCAGCCAGGATTTAGCGGGGGGTATGAATGAGCAGTTCTTC. It yields the protein CASSQDLAGGMNEQFF.